The rows below give T cell receptor beta chains drawn from one sample of a study of cytomegalovirus exposure and HLA in healthy donors. TCRdb's copy holds only in-frame clones and misses some; the assay was immunoSEQ multiplex PCR. The sample includes around 170,000 clones, around four fifths of them seen just once. Specimen: PBMCs. The receptors here all came from a woman aged 18-30 years in good health and CMV-seronegative. The CDR3 runs from the conserved cysteine through the conserved F or W. D genes are given only for firm matches. Only some rows state a clone size, as once, few, many or a class for expanded clones.

j_call v_call d_call clone_size cdr3_nt cdr3_aa
TRBJ2-6 TRBV5-1 - - TGCGCCAGCAGCCCGACAGTCACCTCTGGGGCCAACGTCCTGACTTTC CASSPTVTSGANVLTF
TRBJ2-7 TRBV28 TRBD1 - TGTGCCAGCGGGACAGGGGGCGTTGAGCAGTACTTC CASGTGGVEQYF
TRBJ2-5 TRBV7-8 TRBD2 - TGTGCCAGCAGCTTACACGGACTAGGAGGGAAGGTAGAGACCCAGTACTTC CASSLHGLGGKVETQYF
TRBJ1-2 TRBV6-5 - - TGTGCCAGCACCGACGCGGGGGGCAACTATGGCTACACCTTC CASTDAGGNYGYTF
TRBJ2-3 TRBV10-1 - - TGCGCCAGCAGTGAACAGATTACAGATACGCAGTATTTT CASSEQITDTQYF
TRBJ2-5 TRBV18 - - TGTGCCAGCTCACCACAGCAGGGTGGAGAGGAGACCCAGTACTTC CASSPQQGGEETQYF
TRBJ1-1 TRBV9 TRBD1 - TGTGCCAGCAGATGGACAGGGAACACTGAAGCTTTCTTT CASRWTGNTEAFF
TRBJ2-7 TRBV2 - - TGTGCCAGCAGTGAACTTGCGGCAGTTGAGTACTTC CASSELAAVEYF
TRBJ1-5 TRBV6-1 TRBD1 - TGCGCCAGCATTAAGGGACAGGGGGGATTTCAGCCCCAGCATTTT CASIKGQGGFQPQHF
TRBJ1-5 TRBV5-8 - - TGTGCCAGCAGCCCGCGAGACAGAGCCGCGCCCCAGCATTTT CASSPRDRAAPQHF
TRBJ2-7 TRBV6-6 TRBD1 - TGTGCCAGCAGTCACCCGGGACAGAACTACGAGCAGTACTTC CASSHPGQNYEQYF
TRBJ2-2 TRBV7-9 - - TGTGCCAGCAGCCGCGCCCCTTCGGGGAACACCGGGGAGCTGTTTTTT CASSRAPSGNTGELFF
TRBJ1-2 TRBV7-9 TRBD1 - TGTGCCAGCAGCCAACCGGAGGGGGCGACTGGCTACACCTTC CASSQPEGATGYTF
TRBJ1-6 TRBV5-1 - few TGCGCCAGCAGCCCGGAGAGTACGGGGACTCGGACGTTT CASSPESTGTRTF
TRBJ2-1 TRBV11-2 - - TGTGCCAGCAGCTTTCTAGGCAATGAGCAGTTCTTC CASSFLGNEQFF
TRBJ2-7 TRBV9 TRBD2 once TGTGCCAGCGGGACTAGCGGGGGTGTAGGCGAGCAGTACTTC CASGTSGGVGEQYF
TRBJ1-1 TRBV6-1 TRBD1 - TGTGCCAGCATTCCAGACAGGGGGATGAACACTGAAGCTTTCTTT CASIPDRGMNTEAFF
TRBJ2-1 TRBV28 TRBD1 many TGTGCCAGCAGACTACAGGGACAGGGTCCGACCGAGCAGTTCTTC CASRLQGQGPTEQFF
TRBJ2-1 TRBV30 TRBD2 - TGTGCCTGGACCGAAAGCGGGATCCAACAGTTCTTC CAWTESGIQQFF
TRBJ1-3 TRBV27 TRBD1 once TGTGCCAGCAGTTTATATTGGACAGGGGCGGCCGACAAGGGAAACACCATATATTTT CASSLYWTGAADKGNTIYF
TRBJ1-6 TRBV7-9 - - TGTGCCAGCAGCTTTACAACCGGGATAAATTCACCCCTCCACTTT CASSFTTGINSPLHF
TRBJ2-2 TRBV18 TRBD1 - TGTGCCAGCTCACCTCAGGACAGGGAAATAACCGGGGAGCTGTTTTTT CASSPQDREITGELFF
TRBJ1-2 TRBV18 - - TGTGCCAGCTCACCAACGCAACGGAACTATGGCTACACCTTC CASSPTQRNYGYTF
TRBJ1-6 TRBV6-5 TRBD1 few TGTGCCAGCAGGACAGGGTCCTATAATTCACCCCTCCACTTT CASRTGSYNSPLHF
TRBJ2-7 TRBV11-2 TRBD2 - TGTGCCAGCAGCTCCATGTGGACTAGCGGGAGCTCCTACGAGCAGTACTTC CASSSMWTSGSSYEQYF
TRBJ1-1 TRBV7-6 - - TGTGCCAGCAGCTCCTACCTAAAACAGGGCGATCCTAACACTGAAGCTTTCTTT CASSSYLKQGDPNTEAFF
TRBJ1-1 TRBV10-3 - - TGTGCCATCGGGGCAGACACTGAAGCTTTCTTT CAIGADTEAFF
TRBJ2-7 TRBV28 - - TGTGCCAGCAGTTTTTTGGACATTTCCTACGAGCAGTACTTC CASSFLDISYEQYF
TRBJ2-7 TRBV27 TRBD2 once TGTGCCAGCAGGCCTTGGACTAGCGGGCGCCTGAACGAGCAGTACTTC CASRPWTSGRLNEQYF
TRBJ2-1 TRBV28 - - TGTGCCAGCAGTTTTCGCGGGACTCCCAACAATGAGCAGTTCTTC CASSFRGTPNNEQFF
TRBJ2-6 TRBV6-1 - - TGTGCCAGCAGTGAATATTACAGCTTTACTGGGGCCAACGTCCTGACTTTC CASSEYYSFTGANVLTF
TRBJ2-7 TRBV2 - - TGTGCCAGAGATTTGGACTCCGCAGCGAACGAGCAGTACTTC CARDLDSAANEQYF
TRBJ2-1 TRBV11-2 TRBD1 once TGTGCCAGCAGCCAATGGGGACAGGGGAAAAATGAGCAGTTCTTC CASSQWGQGKNEQFF
TRBJ1-1 TRBV6-1 TRBD1 - TGTGCCAGCAAGGGGGCTAACACTGAAGCTTTCTTT CASKGANTEAFF
TRBJ1-5 TRBV19 TRBD1 - TGTGCCAGTAGTATGTGGGACAGGGTACAGCCCCAGCATTTT CASSMWDRVQPQHF
TRBJ2-1 TRBV19 - - TGTGCCAGTAGTCCTCGGGTTTATTATGAGCAGTTCTTC CASSPRVYYEQFF
TRBJ1-1 TRBV6-6 - - TGTGCCAGCAGTTACTTGACAGCGCCTGAAGCTTTCTTT CASSYLTAPEAFF
TRBJ2-6 TRBV27 TRBD1 - TGTGCCAGCAGTTCAGGACAGGCCTCTGGGGCCAACGTCCTGACTTTC CASSSGQASGANVLTF